This TCR beta chain is from a study of cytomegalovirus exposure and HLA in healthy donors. Whole-study results and caveats: Later analysis identified a missense DCLRE1C variant that was linked to TCR beta V- and J-gene trimming. TCR beta chains numbering 150 to 200 were designated cytomegalovirus-associated.

The PCR made use of 60 Vbeta and 13 Jbeta primers. The protocol was immunoSEQ multiplex PCR, while the TCRdb copy is restricted to in-frame clones and leaves out a portion. Here the sample spans about 170,000 clones, roughly 71% being singletons. The V gene's germline CDR1 is SEHNR and CDR2 FQNEAQ (reference sequence). The CDR3 contains 17 residues. This clone was recorded only once. Its antigen is unidentified. One end of the junction fails to match germline, which may point to a read error. This TCR derives from a girl aged 5-17 years in good health and CMV-seronegative. Sequencing was performed on PBMCs. The chain uses TRBV7-9 and TRBJ1-6, with D maybe TRBD1 (5 bases). The CDR3 nucleotides read TGTGCTAGCAGCTTAGCGCCCCAGGGCACGAATAATTCACCCCTCCACTTT. This encodes CASSLAPQGTNNSPLHF.